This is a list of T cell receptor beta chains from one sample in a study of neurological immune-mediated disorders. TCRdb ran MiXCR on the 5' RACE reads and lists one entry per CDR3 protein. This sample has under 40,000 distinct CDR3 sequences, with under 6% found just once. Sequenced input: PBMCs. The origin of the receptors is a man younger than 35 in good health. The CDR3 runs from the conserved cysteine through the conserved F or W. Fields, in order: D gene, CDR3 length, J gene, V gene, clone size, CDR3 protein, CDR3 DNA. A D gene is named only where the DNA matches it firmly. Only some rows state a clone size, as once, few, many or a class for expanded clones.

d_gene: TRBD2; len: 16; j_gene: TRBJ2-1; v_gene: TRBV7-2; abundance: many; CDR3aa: CASSLGRGGFYNEQFF; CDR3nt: TGTGCCAGCAGCTTAGGGCGGGGGGGTTTCTACAATGAGCAGTTCTTC
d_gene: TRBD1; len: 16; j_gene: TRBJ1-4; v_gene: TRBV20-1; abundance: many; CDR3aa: CSARDLPGQGNEKLFF; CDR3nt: TGCAGTGCTAGAGATCTCCCGGGACAGGGAAATGAAAAACTGTTTTTT
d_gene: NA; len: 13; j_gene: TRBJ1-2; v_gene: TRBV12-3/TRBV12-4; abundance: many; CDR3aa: CASSLIAGLGYTF; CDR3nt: TGTGCCAGCAGTTTAATTGCAGGATTGGGCTACACCTTC
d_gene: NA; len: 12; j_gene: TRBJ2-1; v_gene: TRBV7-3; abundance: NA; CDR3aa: CASSHPASEQFF; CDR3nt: TGTGCCAGCAGCCACCCGGCCAGTGAGCAGTTCTTC
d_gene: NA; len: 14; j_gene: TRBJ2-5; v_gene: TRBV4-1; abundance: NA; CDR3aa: CANSQGQLTETQYF; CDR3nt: TGCGCCAACAGCCAAGGTCAGCTGACCGAGACCCAGTACTTC
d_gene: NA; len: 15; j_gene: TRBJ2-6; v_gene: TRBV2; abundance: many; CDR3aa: CASSPNGAGANVLTF; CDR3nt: TGTGCCAGCAGCCCCAACGGGGCCGGGGCCAACGTCCTGACTTTC
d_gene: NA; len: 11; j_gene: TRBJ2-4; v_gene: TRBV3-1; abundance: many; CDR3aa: CASSQENIQYF; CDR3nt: TGTGCCAGCAGCCAAGAAAACATTCAGTACTTC
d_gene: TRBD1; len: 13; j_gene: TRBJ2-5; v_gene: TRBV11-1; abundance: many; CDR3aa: CASSFGRGETQYF; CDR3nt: TGTGCCAGCAGCTTTGGCAGGGGGGAGACCCAGTACTTC
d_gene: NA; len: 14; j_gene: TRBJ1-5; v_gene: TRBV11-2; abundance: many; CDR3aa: CASSFQGKDQPQHF; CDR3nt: TGTGCCAGCAGCTTCCAAGGGAAAGATCAGCCCCAGCATTTT
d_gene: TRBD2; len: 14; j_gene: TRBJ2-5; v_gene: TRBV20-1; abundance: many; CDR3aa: CSAPGLAGVETQYF; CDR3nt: TGCAGTGCTCCGGGACTAGCGGGAGTAGAGACCCAGTACTTC
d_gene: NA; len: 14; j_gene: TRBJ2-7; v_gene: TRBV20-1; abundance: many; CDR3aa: CSAIPVGPLNEQYF; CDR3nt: TGCAGTGCCATCCCCGTGGGACCCCTTAACGAGCAGTACTTC
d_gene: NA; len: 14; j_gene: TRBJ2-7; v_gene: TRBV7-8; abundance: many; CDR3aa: CASSSSLVSYEQYF; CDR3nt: TGTGCCAGCAGCTCATCACTGGTCTCCTACGAGCAGTACTTC
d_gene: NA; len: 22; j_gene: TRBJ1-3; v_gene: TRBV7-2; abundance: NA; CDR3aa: CASSFYICSARGIGVSGNTIYF; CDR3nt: NA
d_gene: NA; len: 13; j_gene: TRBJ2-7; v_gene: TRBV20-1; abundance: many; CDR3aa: CSATRPLSYEQYF; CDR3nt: TGCAGTGCTACACGACCCCTCTCCTACGAGCAGTACTTC
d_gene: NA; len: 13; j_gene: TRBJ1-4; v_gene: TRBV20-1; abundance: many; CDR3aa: CSASGPNNEKLFF; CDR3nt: TGCAGTGCTAGTGGGCCGAATAATGAAAAACTGTTTTTT
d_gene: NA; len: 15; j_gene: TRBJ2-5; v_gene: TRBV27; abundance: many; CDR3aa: CAKGSNPSGRETQYF; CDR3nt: TGTGCCAAGGGCAGTAACCCGTCTGGGCGGGAGACCCAGTACTTC
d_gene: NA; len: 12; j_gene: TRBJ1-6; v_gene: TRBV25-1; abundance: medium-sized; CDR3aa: CASKNRDSPLHF; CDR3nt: TGTGCCAGCAAAAACAGGGATTCACCCCTCCACTTT
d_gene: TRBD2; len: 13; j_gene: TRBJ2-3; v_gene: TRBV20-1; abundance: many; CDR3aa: CSATSGDTDTQYF; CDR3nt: TGCAGTGCTACTAGCGGGGACACAGATACGCAGTATTTT
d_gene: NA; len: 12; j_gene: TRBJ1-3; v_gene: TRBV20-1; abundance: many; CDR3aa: CSAETDGNTIYF; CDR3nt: TGCAGTGCCGAAACTGATGGAAACACCATATATTTT
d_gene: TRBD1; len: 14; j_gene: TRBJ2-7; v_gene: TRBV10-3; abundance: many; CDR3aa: CAISPTGTAGEQYF; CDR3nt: TGTGCCATCAGCCCAACCGGGACAGCCGGCGAGCAGTACTTC
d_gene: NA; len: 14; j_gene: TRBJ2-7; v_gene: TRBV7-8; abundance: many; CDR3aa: CASSVAGTGNEQYF; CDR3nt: TGTGCCAGCAGCGTAGCGGGGACAGGGAACGAGCAGTACTTC
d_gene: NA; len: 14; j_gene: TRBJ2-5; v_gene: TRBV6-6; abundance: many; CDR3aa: CASSQWGEGETQYF; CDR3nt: TGTGCCAGCAGCCAATGGGGAGAGGGAGAGACCCAGTACTTC
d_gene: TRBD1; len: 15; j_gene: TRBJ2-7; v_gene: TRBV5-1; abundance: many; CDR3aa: CASSRGQTSSYEQYF; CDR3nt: TGCGCCAGCAGCCGGGGACAGACGAGCTCCTACGAGCAGTACTTC
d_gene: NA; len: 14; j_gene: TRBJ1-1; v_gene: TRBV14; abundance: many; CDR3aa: CASSHPSRTPEAFF; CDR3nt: TGTGCCAGCAGCCACCCCTCTAGGACCCCTGAAGCTTTCTTT
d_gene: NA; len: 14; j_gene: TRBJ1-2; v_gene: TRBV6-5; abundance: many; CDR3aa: CASSYGSGLRGYTF; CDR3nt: TGTGCCAGCAGTTACGGCTCCGGCCTCCGGGGCTACACCTTC
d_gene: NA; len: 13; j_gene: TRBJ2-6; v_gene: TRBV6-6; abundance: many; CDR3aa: CASRTDRANVLTF; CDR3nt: TGTGCCAGCAGAACCGACAGGGCCAACGTCCTGACTTTC
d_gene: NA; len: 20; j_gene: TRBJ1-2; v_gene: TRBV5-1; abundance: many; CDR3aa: CASSSLGLATLLQGINGYTF; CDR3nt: TGCGCCAGCAGCTCCTTAGGGCTAGCGACCCTGCTACAGGGTATTAATGGCTACACCTTC
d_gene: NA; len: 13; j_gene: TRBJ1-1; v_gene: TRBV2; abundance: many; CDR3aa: CASIILANTEAFF; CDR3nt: TGTGCCAGCATTATCTTGGCGAACACTGAAGCTTTCTTT
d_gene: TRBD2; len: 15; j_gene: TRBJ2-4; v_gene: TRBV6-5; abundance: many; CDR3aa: CASSYGLAGKNIQYF; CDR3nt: TGTGCCAGCAGTTACGGTCTAGCGGGGAAAAACATTCAGTACTTC
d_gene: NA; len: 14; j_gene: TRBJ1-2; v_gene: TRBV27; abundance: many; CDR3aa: CASSSPPGDYGYTF; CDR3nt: TGTGCCAGCAGTTCTCCCCCCGGGGACTATGGCTACACCTTC
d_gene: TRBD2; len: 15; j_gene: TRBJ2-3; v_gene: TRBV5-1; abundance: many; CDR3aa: CASSLPAGSTDTQYF; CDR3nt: TGCGCCAGCAGCTTGCCAGCGGGGAGCACAGATACGCAGTATTTT
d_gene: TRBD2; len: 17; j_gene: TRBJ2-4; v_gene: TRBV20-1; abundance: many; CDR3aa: CSARDPLAGATLNIQYF; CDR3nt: TGCAGTGCTAGAGATCCCCTAGCGGGCGCAACCTTAAACATTCAGTACTTC
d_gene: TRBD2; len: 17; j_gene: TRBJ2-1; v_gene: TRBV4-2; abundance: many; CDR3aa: CASSQDGSSGGGNEQFF; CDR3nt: TGTGCCAGCAGCCAAGATGGTTCCAGCGGGGGGGGCAATGAGCAGTTCTTC
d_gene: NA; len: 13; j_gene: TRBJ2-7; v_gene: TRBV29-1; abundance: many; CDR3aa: CSVRDSPRYEQYF; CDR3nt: TGCAGCGTTCGGGACTCACCCAGATACGAGCAGTACTTC
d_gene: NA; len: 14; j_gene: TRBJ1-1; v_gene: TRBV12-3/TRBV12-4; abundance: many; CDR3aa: CASSPRGGHTEAFF; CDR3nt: TGTGCCAGCAGTCCCCGAGGGGGGCACACTGAAGCTTTCTTT
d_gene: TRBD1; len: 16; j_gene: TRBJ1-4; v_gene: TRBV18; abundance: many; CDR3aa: CASSPVSGQNNEKLFF; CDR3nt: TGTGCCAGCTCACCAGTCTCGGGACAGAATAATGAAAAACTGTTTTTT
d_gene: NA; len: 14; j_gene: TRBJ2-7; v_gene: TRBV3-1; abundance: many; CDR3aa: CASSLSASGYEQYF; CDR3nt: TGTGCCAGCAGCCTATCGGCATCGGGATACGAGCAGTACTTC
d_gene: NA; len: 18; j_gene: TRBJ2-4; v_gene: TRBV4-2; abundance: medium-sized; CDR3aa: CASSQDAPDTLAKNIQYF; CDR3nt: TGTGCCAGCAGCCAAGATGCTCCGGACACGCTAGCCAAAAACATTCAGTACTTC
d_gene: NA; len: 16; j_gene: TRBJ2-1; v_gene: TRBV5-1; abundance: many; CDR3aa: CASSLGVGGLYNEQFF; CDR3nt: TGCGCCAGCAGCTTGGGAGTGGGGGGCCTCTACAATGAGCAGTTCTTC
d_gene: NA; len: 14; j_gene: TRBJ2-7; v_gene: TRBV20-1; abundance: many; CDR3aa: CSARGGVASYEQYF; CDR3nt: TGCAGTGCTAGGGGTGGGGTTGCATCCTACGAGCAGTACTTC
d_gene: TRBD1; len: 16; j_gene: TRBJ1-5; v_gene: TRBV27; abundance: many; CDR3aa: CASSNLGQGADQPQHF; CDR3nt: TGTGCCAGCAGTAATTTGGGACAGGGGGCCGATCAGCCCCAGCATTTT
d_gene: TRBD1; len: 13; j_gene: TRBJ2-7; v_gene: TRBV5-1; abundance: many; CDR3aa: CASSTGGVIEQYF; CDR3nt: TGCGCCAGCTCGACAGGGGGGGTTATCGAGCAGTACTTC
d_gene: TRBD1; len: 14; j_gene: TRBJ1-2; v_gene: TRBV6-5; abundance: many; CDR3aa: CASRLDRGLYGYTF; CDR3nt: TGTGCCAGCAGACTCGACAGGGGACTCTATGGCTACACCTTC
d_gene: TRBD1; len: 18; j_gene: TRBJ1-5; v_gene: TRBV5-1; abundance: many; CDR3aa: CASSPRPRRTGTDQPQHF; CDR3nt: TGCGCCAGCAGCCCCCGACCAAGGCGGACAGGGACCGATCAGCCCCAGCATTTT
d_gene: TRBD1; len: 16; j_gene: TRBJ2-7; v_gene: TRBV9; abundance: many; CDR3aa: CASSVGSPGQGLEQYF; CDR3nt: TGTGCCAGCAGCGTAGGGTCGCCGGGACAGGGGCTCGAGCAGTACTTC
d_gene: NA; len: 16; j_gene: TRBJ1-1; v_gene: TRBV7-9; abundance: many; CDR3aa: CASSLHGGLGNTEAFF; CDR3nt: TGTGCCAGCAGCTTACACGGGGGCTTAGGGAACACTGAAGCTTTCTTT